This T cell receptor (beta chain) was obtained from a study of blood T cell repertoires in COVID-19. The germline V gene encodes CDR1 LNHDA and CDR2 SQIVND (reference sequence). There are 16 residues in the CDR3. V lost 8 bases and J lost 5; bases outside the gene matches: 14. Libraries were prepared by immunoSEQ multiplex PCR; TCRdb keeps only in-frame clonotypes and omits some of them. This table holds roughly 180,000 clones, roughly four fifths found once. V usage is TRBV19 and J usage is TRBJ2-7, with 11 bases matching TRBD1. The sequenced sample was peripheral blood. This sequence was found in a woman aged 40 to 55 with COVID-19, enrolled during active disease. CDR3 nucleotides: TGTGCCAGTGTTCCCGGGACAGGGGGGTTCTACCACGAGCAGTACGTC. Protein sequence: CASVPGTGGFYHEQYV.